These T cell receptor beta chains were read from a single sample in a study of technical replicates of blood from a handful of donors. The method was immunoSEQ multiplex PCR; TCRdb's version includes in-frame clones alone and lacks a portion of them. This sample has tens of thousands of clones, with around 93% found just once. The sequencing input was T cells isolated from PBMCs. These TCRs come from a human donor in good health. CDR3s include the opening cysteine and the closing phenylalanine or tryptophan. A D gene is named only where the DNA matches it firmly. A row's size may be missing; if present it is once, few, many or a size class.

J: TRBJ2-7
D: .
V: TRBV5-5
size: once
DNA: TGTGCCAGCAGCTTGTCTGGCGGCTACGAGCAGTACTTC
CDR3: CASSLSGGYEQYF

J: TRBJ2-7
D: TRBD1
V: TRBV9
size: .
DNA: TGTGCCAGCAGCGCCCCCGGGACAGGCATCCACGAGCAGTACTTC
CDR3: CASSAPGTGIHEQYF

J: TRBJ1-1
D: .
V: TRBV6-6
size: .
DNA: TGTGCCAGCAGTTACGCAGGGGCAGAAACTGAAGCTTTCTTT
CDR3: CASSYAGAETEAFF

J: TRBJ2-7
D: TRBD1
V: TRBV5-5
size: .
DNA: TGTGCCAGCAGCCAGGACAGGGCCTACGAGCAGTACTTC
CDR3: CASSQDRAYEQYF

J: TRBJ2-3
D: TRBD2
V: TRBV7-9
size: .
DNA: TGTGCCAGCAGTCCGATTGGCGGGGGGAGCACAGATACGCAGTATTTT
CDR3: CASSPIGGGSTDTQYF

J: TRBJ2-3
D: .
V: TRBV18
size: .
DNA: TGTGCCAGCTCATTCACCGCAGGGGACAAAGATACGCAGTATTTT
CDR3: CASSFTAGDKDTQYF

J: TRBJ2-7
D: TRBD2
V: TRBV2
size: .
DNA: TGTGCATCGGACGGGGGGGCCCTCTCCTACGAGCAGTACTTC
CDR3: CASDGGALSYEQYF

J: TRBJ1-6
D: TRBD1
V: TRBV2
size: .
DNA: TGTGCCAGCAAATCGACAGGGGGCAATTCACCCCTCCACTTT
CDR3: CASKSTGGNSPLHF

J: TRBJ1-5
D: TRBD1
V: TRBV11-1
size: .
DNA: TGTGCCAGCAGCTTTGACAGGGGGATGGCGCATAGCAATCAGCCCCAGCATTTT
CDR3: CASSFDRGMAHSNQPQHF

J: TRBJ1-5
D: TRBD1
V: TRBV15
size: .
DNA: TGTGCCACCAGCGCGACAGGGGAGGACAATCAGCCCCAGCATTTT
CDR3: CATSATGEDNQPQHF

J: TRBJ2-7
D: .
V: TRBV10-2
size: .
DNA: TGCGCCATCCGACCGGGGGGCGCCTACGAGCAGTACTTC
CDR3: CAIRPGGAYEQYF

J: TRBJ2-7
D: TRBD1
V: TRBV4-1
size: once
DNA: TGCGCCAGCAGCCCCCGATCCGGGACAGGGGACGAGCAGTACTTC
CDR3: CASSPRSGTGDEQYF

J: TRBJ2-1
D: .
V: TRBV6-5
size: .
DNA: TGTGCCAGCAGTTATGCGGGGAGGTATGAGCAGTTCTTC
CDR3: CASSYAGRYEQFF

J: TRBJ1-4
D: TRBD1
V: TRBV27
size: once
DNA: TGTGCCAGCAGATACTTCCAAGTCGGGACAGGGGAAGAAAAACTGTTTTTT
CDR3: CASRYFQVGTGEEKLFF

J: TRBJ1-5
D: .
V: TRBV4-1
size: .
DNA: TGCGCCAGCAGCCAAGTCCAGGATCAGCCCCAGCATTTT
CDR3: CASSQVQDQPQHF

J: TRBJ2-2
D: .
V: TRBV29-1
size: .
DNA: TGCAGCGTTGACAGTACGAACACCGGGGAGCTGTTTTTT
CDR3: CSVDSTNTGELFF

J: TRBJ2-1
D: .
V: TRBV28
size: .
DNA: TGTGCCAGCAGTTTGTTCGCGTGGAGACTTCGGTTGGATGAGCAGTTCTTC
CDR3: CASSLFAWRLRLDEQFF

J: TRBJ1-3
D: .
V: TRBV4-2
size: .
DNA: TGTGCCAGCAGCCAAGATCTAGGGGTAGGAAACACCATATATTTT
CDR3: CASSQDLGVGNTIYF

J: TRBJ2-6
D: .
V: TRBV6-5
size: .
DNA: TGTGCCAGCAGCCCTCGAAGCGCTGGGGCCAACGTCCTGACTTTC
CDR3: CASSPRSAGANVLTF

J: TRBJ1-4
D: .
V: TRBV5-1
size: .
DNA: TGCGCCAGCAGCTTGCTTGGAGGTAACGAAAAACTGTTTTTT
CDR3: CASSLLGGNEKLFF

J: TRBJ2-1
D: .
V: TRBV4-2
size: .
DNA: TGTGCCAGCAGCCAAGGAGCACCTGAGCAGTTCTTC
CDR3: CASSQGAPEQFF

J: TRBJ2-1
D: TRBD2
V: TRBV7-9
size: .
DNA: TGTGCCAGCACCATACGAAGCGGGGGGGATTACAATGAGCAGTTCTTC
CDR3: CASTIRSGGDYNEQFF

J: TRBJ1-3
D: .
V: TRBV11-3
size: .
DNA: TGTGCCAGCAGCTCCCAGGGCCAGGGAGGGATCTCTGGAAACACCATATATTTT
CDR3: CASSSQGQGGISGNTIYF

J: TRBJ2-1
D: .
V: TRBV4-1
size: .
DNA: TGCGCCAGCAGCCAAGGCGGCGGGGCGGGGTCCTACAATGAGCAGTTCTTC
CDR3: CASSQGGGAGSYNEQFF

J: TRBJ2-1
D: .
V: TRBV13
size: .
DNA: TGTGCCAGCAGCTCGGCCGACTCTACAGAGCAGTTCTTC
CDR3: CASSSADSTEQFF

J: TRBJ2-7
D: TRBD1
V: TRBV19
size: .
DNA: TGTGCCAGTAGTATGGGACAGCTGTACGAGCAGTACTTC
CDR3: CASSMGQLYEQYF

J: TRBJ2-2
D: TRBD2
V: TRBV13
size: .
DNA: TGTGCCAGCAGCTTAGGGCGCGTGACTAGCGGGGGCCCAGATAACACCGGGGAGCTGTTTTTT
CDR3: CASSLGRVTSGGPDNTGELFF

J: TRBJ1-5
D: .
V: TRBV19
size: .
DNA: TGTGCCAGTAGTATATTAAGAGAGGATCAGCCCCAGCATTTT
CDR3: CASSILREDQPQHF

J: TRBJ2-1
D: .
V: TRBV6-5
size: .
DNA: TGTGCCAGCAGTTACAGGGGTATTCACAATGAGCAGTTCTTC
CDR3: CASSYRGIHNEQFF

J: TRBJ2-7
D: .
V: TRBV7-5
size: .
DNA: TGTGTCAGAAGCTTATTGAGGTACTTC
CDR3: CVRSLLRYF

J: TRBJ2-3
D: TRBD2
V: TRBV14
size: .
DNA: TGTGCCAGCAGCCGACTAGTCGGGAGGGATACGCAGTATTTT
CDR3: CASSRLVGRDTQYF

J: TRBJ1-2
D: .
V: TRBV5-4
size: .
DNA: TGTGCCAGCAGCTTGGTTGACAGGAGCTATGGCTACACCTTC
CDR3: CASSLVDRSYGYTF

J: TRBJ2-5
D: .
V: TRBV6-5
size: .
DNA: TGTGCCAGCAGTTACTCTCCGGTAGCCTCGGAGACCCAGTACTTC
CDR3: CASSYSPVASETQYF

J: TRBJ2-5
D: TRBD1
V: TRBV11-2
size: .
DNA: TGTGCCAGCAGCTCCTCCGGGACAGGAAAAGAGACCCAGTACTTC
CDR3: CASSSSGTGKETQYF

J: TRBJ2-1
D: TRBD2
V: TRBV5-1
size: .
DNA: TGCGCCAGCAGCCCTCTCCGAACCTTAGCGGGAGGAGTGGCGCAGTTCTTC
CDR3: CASSPLRTLAGGVAQFF

J: TRBJ1-5
D: TRBD1
V: TRBV28
size: .
DNA: TGTGCCAGCAGTCACACAGGGGATGCGCAGCCCCAGCATTTT
CDR3: CASSHTGDAQPQHF

J: TRBJ1-2
D: .
V: TRBV2
size: .
DNA: TGTGCCAGCACGGTCGGGTTTGGCTACACCTTC
CDR3: CASTVGFGYTF

J: TRBJ2-7
D: .
V: TRBV7-6
size: .
DNA: TGTGCCAGCAGCTTAGAAACAGGGATCTCGTTGCCGGACGAGCAGTACTTC
CDR3: CASSLETGISLPDEQYF

J: TRBJ2-3
D: TRBD1
V: TRBV30
size: .
DNA: TGTGCCTGGACTCCCACAGGGGGCATCGCAGATACGCAGTATTTT
CDR3: CAWTPTGGIADTQYF

J: TRBJ2-7
D: TRBD1
V: TRBV27
size: .
DNA: TGTGCCAGCAGTTTTATAGGACAGGGGCTCCGGGAGCAGTACTTC
CDR3: CASSFIGQGLREQYF

J: TRBJ2-5
D: TRBD1
V: TRBV5-1
size: .
DNA: TGCGCCAGCAGCTTGCGGACAGGGGGGTTTGAGACCCAGTACTTC
CDR3: CASSLRTGGFETQYF

J: TRBJ1-6
D: TRBD1
V: TRBV5-1
size: .
DNA: TGCGCCAGCAGCTCGGGACAGGCTATTAATTCACCCCTCCACTTT
CDR3: CASSSGQAINSPLHF

J: TRBJ2-3
D: .
V: TRBV29-1
size: .
DNA: TGCAGCGTTGAAGGCAGACTTGTTCAAAACACAGATACGCAGTATTTT
CDR3: CSVEGRLVQNTDTQYF

J: TRBJ2-1
D: TRBD2
V: TRBV5-1
size: .
DNA: TGCGCCAGCAGCTTGGTCCCTAGCGGAGAGCAGTTCTTC
CDR3: CASSLVPSGEQFF

J: TRBJ2-1
D: TRBD1
V: TRBV27
size: .
DNA: TGTGCCAGCAGTGCTGGACAGGGTCCCGTAGGGCAGTTCTTC
CDR3: CASSAGQGPVGQFF

J: TRBJ1-1
D: .
V: TRBV5-1
size: .
DNA: TGCGCCAGCAGGGGAGGAGATTCCACTGAAGCTTTCTTT
CDR3: CASRGGDSTEAFF

J: TRBJ1-6
D: .
V: TRBV7-8
size: .
DNA: TGTGCCAGCAGCCCGGGAGTGGGGTACTCACCCCTCCACTTT
CDR3: CASSPGVGYSPLHF

J: TRBJ2-1
D: TRBD1
V: TRBV14
size: .
DNA: TGTGCCAGCAGGGACAGGGGGAAGAATGAGCAGTTCTTC
CDR3: CASRDRGKNEQFF

J: TRBJ2-7
D: .
V: TRBV19
size: once
DNA: TGTGCCAGTAGTATTTCAAGGGGATCCTACGAGCAGTACTTC
CDR3: CASSISRGSYEQYF

J: TRBJ2-2
D: .
V: TRBV28
size: .
DNA: TGTGCCAGCAGTTTATGGAAGACTCGACTGAACACCGGGGAGCTGTTTTTT
CDR3: CASSLWKTRLNTGELFF

J: TRBJ2-7
D: .
V: TRBV28
size: once
DNA: TGTGCCAGCAGGACCGACAGGACCCTTGAAGAGCAGTACTTC
CDR3: CASRTDRTLEEQYF

J: TRBJ1-1
D: .
V: TRBV30
size: .
DNA: TGTGCCTGGAGTACCTCAGGGGTGTGGAACACTGAAGCTTTCTTT
CDR3: CAWSTSGVWNTEAFF

J: TRBJ2-3
D: TRBD1
V: TRBV2
size: .
DNA: TGTGCCAGTCCTCACCCGGGACAGGGGATGCCCCTACTCCCCACAGATACGCAGTATTTT
CDR3: CASPHPGQGMPLLPTDTQYF

J: TRBJ2-1
D: TRBD2
V: TRBV7-9
size: .
DNA: TGTGCCAGCAGCTCTACTACGGGAGGAGTAACGAATGAGCAGTTCTTC
CDR3: CASSSTTGGVTNEQFF

J: TRBJ1-1
D: .
V: TRBV28
size: .
DNA: TGTGCCAGCACGACAGAGCTCAACACTGAAGCTTTCTTT
CDR3: CASTTELNTEAFF

J: TRBJ2-3
D: .
V: TRBV14
size: .
DNA: TGTGCCAGCAGCCAAGAATTCCAGGGCCTCACAGATACGCAGTATTTT
CDR3: CASSQEFQGLTDTQYF